This entry lists 12 T cell receptor beta chains sequenced from one sample in a study of blood T cell repertoires in COVID-19. Clones were sequenced by immunoSEQ multiplex PCR, and TCRdb holds only the in-frame ones, with some missing. Seen here are 200,000 to 250,000 clones, around 90% observed once, and the top ten hold more than 1.4%. The material sequenced was peripheral blood. Receptors originate from a man in his late teens or twenties with active or convalescent COVID-19.

The chain employs TRBV27 and TRBJ1-2; possible D gene TRBD1, 6 bases. Germline values: CDR1 MNHEY, CDR2 SMNVEV (reference sequence). This CDR3 has 16 amino acids. Trimming removed 0 bases from V and 1 base from J, with 12 bases in between. DNA of the CDR3: TGTGCCAGCAGTTTATCCGCAGGGGACTATAACTATGGCTACACCTTC. It specifies CASSLSAGDYNYGYTF.

The chain links TRBV5-6 to TRBJ2-5; 7 bases line up with TRBD2. V was pared by 6 bases and J by 4 bases, with 24 bases of the junction left unmatched. CDR3 length: 19 residues. Germline CDR1 reads SGHDT; CDR2 reads YYEEEE. This CDR3 reads CASTQMGEGLLLVGETQYF. The CDR3 DNA reads as TGTGCCAGCACCCAAATGGGGGAGGGTTTGCTCTTAGTTGGAGAGACCCAGTACTTC.

The chain employs TRBV9 and TRBJ2-3, with TRBD2 matching over 10 bases. The V gene's germline CDR1 is SGDLS and CDR2 YYNGEE. With 0 bases clipped from V and 3 bases from J, the junction kept 4 bases outside the gene matches. The CDR3 extends over 16 amino acids. CDR3 protein: CASSVGNSGRTDTQYF. The CDR3 nucleotides read TGTGCCAGCAGCGTAGGTAATAGCGGGAGGACAGATACGCAGTATTTT.

This chain links TRBV29-1 with TRBJ2-2, with D hard to call. Per germline, CDR1 SQVTM and CDR2 ANQGSEA. CDR3 size: 13 residues. The V and J ends lost 4 bases and 1 base respectively, with 7 bases between them. CDR3 region: CSVGRENTGELFF. As DNA, the CDR3 is TGCAGCGTTGGGAGAGAGAACACCGGGGAGCTGTTTTTT.

This clone showed up just once. This same CDR3 is encoded by further DNA sequences in the sample. This chain links TRBV5-4 with TRBJ2-2, with D possibly being TRBD1 (6 bases). Germline values: CDR1 SGHNT, CDR2 YYREEE (reference sequence). The germline V and J ends were trimmed by 2 bases and 5 bases, with 7 bases remaining between them. The CDR3 consists of 13 residues. The CDR3 region has the DNA TGTGCCAGCAGCTTCAGGGGAACCGGGGAGCTGTTTTTT. This sequence encodes CASSFRGTGELFF.

The chain carries TRBV29-1 and TRBJ2-7; 8 bases line up with TRBD1. The CDR3 sequence is 12 residues long. Germline values: CDR1 SQVTM, CDR2 ANQGSEA. V was clipped by 8 bases and J by 5 bases; unmatched bases: 8. CDR3: CSISTGVDEQYF. CDR3 sequence (DNA): TGCAGCATCTCGACAGGGGTGGACGAGCAGTACTTC.

V and J are TRBV12-3 or TRBV12-4 and TRBJ1-2, with TRBD1 matching 8 bases. With V trimmed by 5 bases and J by 4 bases, 3 bases remained unmatched. CDR3 length: 13 residues. The CDR3 loop reads CASSPTGGYGYTF. CDR3 nucleotides: TGTGCCAGCAGTCCTACAGGGGGCTATGGCTACACCTTC.

This chain links TRBV6-5 with TRBJ1-1; D remains ambiguous. Germline V lookup: CDR1 MNHEY, CDR2 SVGAGI. V was shortened by 0 bases and J by 0 bases, with 11 bases between the two germline ends. The CDR3 covers 16 residues. The CDR3 region is CASSYSGRLMNTEAFF. The DNA for the CDR3 is TGTGCCAGCAGTTACTCGGGCAGGTTAATGAACACTGAAGCTTTCTTT.

This clone was found a few times. As DNA, the CDR3 is TGTGCCAGCAGCCCTCTAGCGGACAGCTCCTACGAGCAGTACTTC. It codes for CASSPLADSSYEQYF. V gene TRBV9 combines with J gene TRBJ2-7, with D possibly being TRBD2 (7 bases). The CDR3 consists of 15 residues. Germline CDR1 reads SGDLS; CDR2 reads YYNGEE. V was cut by 4 bases and J by 0 bases, with 14 bases left in between. Full variable domain (outside the CDR3, taken from reference TRBV9 and TRBJ2-7): DSGVTQTPKHLITATGQRVTLRCSPRSGDLSVYWYQQSLDQGLQFLIQYYNGEERAKGNILERFSAQQFPDLHSELNLSSLELGDSALYFCASSPLADSSYEQYFGPGTRLTVT.

The V call is TRBV30, the J call TRBJ2-2; perhaps TRBD2 as D (6 bases). Germline V lookup: CDR1 GTSNPN, CDR2 SVGIG (reference sequence). With 4 bases removed from V and 6 bases from J, the gap between germline ends came to 15 bases. The CDR3 is 14 residues long. The CDR3 spells CAWTLTRLSGELFF. CDR3 DNA: TGTGCCTGGACTTTGACTAGATTGTCCGGGGAGCTGTTTTTT. The variable domain in full, with the rest retrieved from reference TRBV30 and TRBJ2-2, is SQTIHQWPATLVQPVGSPLSLECTVEGTSNPNLYWYRQAAGRGLQLLFYSVGIGQISSEVPQNLSASRPQDRQFILSSKKLLLSDSGFYLCAWTLTRLSGELFFGEGSRLTVL.

To note about this clone: Other DNA sequences from this sample encode an identical CDR3 as well. The V and J genes are TRBV29-1 and TRBJ1-4; 8 bases align to TRBD1. Germline-derived CDR1 and CDR2 are SQVTM and ANQGSEA. J gave up 5 bases and V 6 bases, and 2 bases lay outside the gene matches. The CDR3 loop spans 12 amino acids. The CDR3 DNA follows: TGCAGCGTGGGGGACAGGAATGAAAAACTGTTTTTT. This sequence encodes CSVGDRNEKLFF.

The chain links TRBV11-2 to TRBJ2-2; TRBD2 is a possible D gene (6 bases). The CDR3 totals 16 residues. V was trimmed by 0 bases and J by 1 base, leaving 9 bases between them. Germline CDR1 and CDR2: SGHAT and FQNNGV. The CDR3 DNA sequence: TGTGCCAGCAGCTTAGACGGGACTCTGAACACCGGGGAGCTGTTTTTT. It translates to CASSLDGTLNTGELFF.